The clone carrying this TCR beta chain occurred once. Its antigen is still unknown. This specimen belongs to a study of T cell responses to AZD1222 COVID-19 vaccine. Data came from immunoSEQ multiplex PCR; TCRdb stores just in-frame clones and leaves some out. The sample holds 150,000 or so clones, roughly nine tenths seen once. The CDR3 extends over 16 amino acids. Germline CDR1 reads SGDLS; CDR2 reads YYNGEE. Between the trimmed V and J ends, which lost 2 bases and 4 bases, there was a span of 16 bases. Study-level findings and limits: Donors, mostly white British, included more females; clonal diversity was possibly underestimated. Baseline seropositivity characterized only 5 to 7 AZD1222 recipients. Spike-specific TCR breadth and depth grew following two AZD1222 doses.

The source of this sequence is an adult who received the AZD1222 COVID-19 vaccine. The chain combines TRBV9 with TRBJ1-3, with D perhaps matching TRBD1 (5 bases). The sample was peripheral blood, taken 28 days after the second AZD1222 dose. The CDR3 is CASSVTGTGLGNTIYF. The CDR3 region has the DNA TGTGCCAGCAGCGTCACCGGGACGGGTCTCGGAAACACCATATATTTT.